The present TCR beta chain was sequenced within a study of blood T cell repertoires in COVID-19. Germline V gene lookup returns CDR1 SGHRS and CDR2 YFSETQ. Unmatched junction bases numbered 19, after V lost 4 bases and J lost 15 bases. This CDR3 has 15 residues. The method was immunoSEQ multiplex PCR; TCRdb's version includes in-frame clones alone and lacks a portion of them. The sample holds around 400,000 clones, more than 80% seen once. The clonotype comes from a man in his forties or fifties with acute or convalescent COVID-19. The J gene is TRBJ2-1, the V gene TRBV5-1; 7 positions match TRBD1. Sequencing was carried out using peripheral blood. The CDR3 here is CASSSTGTATPGLFF. In DNA, the CDR3 is TGCGCCAGCAGCAGCACCGGGACAGCCACCCCGGGCTTGTTCTTC.